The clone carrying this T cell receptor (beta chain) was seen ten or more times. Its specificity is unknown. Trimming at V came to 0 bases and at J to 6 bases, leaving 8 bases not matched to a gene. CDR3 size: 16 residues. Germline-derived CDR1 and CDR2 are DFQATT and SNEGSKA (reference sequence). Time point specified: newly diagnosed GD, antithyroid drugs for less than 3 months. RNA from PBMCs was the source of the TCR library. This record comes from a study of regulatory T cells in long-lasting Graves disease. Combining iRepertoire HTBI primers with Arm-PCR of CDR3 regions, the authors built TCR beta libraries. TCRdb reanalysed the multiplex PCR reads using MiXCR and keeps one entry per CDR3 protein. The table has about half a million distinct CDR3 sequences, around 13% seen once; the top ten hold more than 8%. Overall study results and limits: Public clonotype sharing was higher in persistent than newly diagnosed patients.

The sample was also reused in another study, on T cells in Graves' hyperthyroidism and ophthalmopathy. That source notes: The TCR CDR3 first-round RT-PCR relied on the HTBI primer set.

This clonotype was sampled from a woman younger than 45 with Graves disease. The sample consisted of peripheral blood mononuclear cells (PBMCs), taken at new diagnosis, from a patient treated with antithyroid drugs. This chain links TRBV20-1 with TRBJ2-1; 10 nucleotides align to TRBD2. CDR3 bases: TGCAGTGCTAGAGATGTGCTAGCGGGAGCGGCCAATGAGCAGTTCTTC. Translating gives CSARDVLAGAANEQFF.